This is a list of T cell receptor beta chains from one sample in a study of blood T cell repertoires in COVID-19. The data were produced by immunoSEQ multiplex PCR, yet TCRdb's version contains in-frame clones alone and is incomplete. The sample records more than 150,000 clones, around 78% being singletons. Material for sequencing was peripheral blood. These receptor sequences come from a woman of 80 years or more with active or convalescent COVID-19. Each CDR3 is given with its conserved first and last residue. A D gene is named only where the DNA matches it firmly. A row's size may be missing; if present it is once, few, many or a size class.

J gene: TRBJ1-1; clone size: .; V gene: TRBV6-1; D gene: .; CDR3 DNA: TGTGCCAGCAGTGAATGGCCGGCAGGGGCCACTGAAGCTTTCTTT; CDR3 protein: CASSEWPAGATEAFF
J gene: TRBJ1-1; clone size: .; V gene: TRBV4-3; D gene: .; CDR3 DNA: TGCGCCAGCAGCCAAGTAGAGGGTGGGATGAACACTGAAGCTTTCTTT; CDR3 protein: CASSQVEGGMNTEAFF
J gene: TRBJ1-1; clone size: once; V gene: TRBV27; D gene: .; CDR3 DNA: TGTGCCAGCAGTTTATACTCTTGGTCGGACACTGAAGCTTTCTTT; CDR3 protein: CASSLYSWSDTEAFF
J gene: TRBJ2-7; clone size: .; V gene: TRBV7-9; D gene: TRBD1; CDR3 DNA: TGTGCCAGCAGCATCCCGGACAGGGAGCCCCTTGTGCAGTACTTC; CDR3 protein: CASSIPDREPLVQYF
J gene: TRBJ1-4; clone size: .; V gene: TRBV6-5; D gene: TRBD1; CDR3 DNA: TGTGCCAGCAGATGGGACAGGGAACTGTTTTTT; CDR3 protein: CASRWDRELFF
J gene: TRBJ2-2; clone size: .; V gene: TRBV18; D gene: .; CDR3 DNA: TGTGCCAGCTCACCAGAGACAGGATGGACCGGGGAGCTGTTTTTT; CDR3 protein: CASSPETGWTGELFF
J gene: TRBJ1-2; clone size: once; V gene: TRBV27; D gene: .; CDR3 DNA: TGTGCCAGCAGTTTTAACAGGGCCCACTATGGCTACACCTTC; CDR3 protein: CASSFNRAHYGYTF
J gene: TRBJ2-7; clone size: .; V gene: TRBV5-4; D gene: TRBD2; CDR3 DNA: TGTGCCAGCAGCTTGGGTAGCGGGGGCCTTCCCTACGAGCAGTACTTC; CDR3 protein: CASSLGSGGLPYEQYF
J gene: TRBJ1-1; clone size: .; V gene: TRBV24-1; D gene: TRBD1; CDR3 DNA: TGTGCCACCAGTGATGGACAGGGGAGAAGAGCTTTCTTT; CDR3 protein: CATSDGQGRRAFF
J gene: TRBJ2-1; clone size: .; V gene: TRBV9; D gene: .; CDR3 DNA: TGTGCCAGCACTCCGGGCCAGGGCGAGCCCTACAATGAGCAGTTCTTC; CDR3 protein: CASTPGQGEPYNEQFF
J gene: TRBJ2-5; clone size: .; V gene: TRBV3-1/TRBV3-2; D gene: TRBD1; CDR3 DNA: TGTGCCAGCAGCCAAGATCCCCCACTCTCGGGACAGGGAAAGACCCAGTACTTC; CDR3 protein: CASSQDPPLSGQGKTQYF
J gene: TRBJ2-7; clone size: .; V gene: TRBV7-9; D gene: .; CDR3 DNA: TGTGCCAGCAGCTTTATAGCCTACGAGCAGTACTTC; CDR3 protein: CASSFIAYEQYF
J gene: TRBJ1-6; clone size: .; V gene: TRBV5-1; D gene: .; CDR3 DNA: TGCGCCAGCAGCTTGATGAGCTCCTATAATTCACCCCTCCACTTT; CDR3 protein: CASSLMSSYNSPLHF
J gene: TRBJ2-3; clone size: few; V gene: TRBV28; D gene: .; CDR3 DNA: TGTGCCAGCAGTTCGAGATTAGACACAGATACGCAGTATTTT; CDR3 protein: CASSSRLDTDTQYF
J gene: TRBJ2-3; clone size: .; V gene: TRBV5-1; D gene: .; CDR3 DNA: TGCGCCAGCAGTTCTACCACAGATACGCAGTATTTT; CDR3 protein: CASSSTTDTQYF
J gene: TRBJ1-3; clone size: .; V gene: TRBV5-6; D gene: .; CDR3 DNA: TGTGCCAGCAGGAACGGTGGAGGGGCCAACTCTGGAAACACCATATATTTT; CDR3 protein: CASRNGGGANSGNTIYF
J gene: TRBJ1-1; clone size: few; V gene: TRBV28; D gene: .; CDR3 DNA: TGTGCCAGCAGTCTACAGGGAATGAACACTGAAGCTTTCTTT; CDR3 protein: CASSLQGMNTEAFF
J gene: TRBJ2-5; clone size: few; V gene: TRBV24-1; D gene: .; CDR3 DNA: TGTGCCACCAGTGGGCCATCGCACCAAGAGACCCAGTACTTC; CDR3 protein: CATSGPSHQETQYF
J gene: TRBJ1-1; clone size: .; V gene: TRBV6-2/TRBV6-3; D gene: .; CDR3 DNA: TGTGCCAGCAGTGACAGACCGAACACTGAAGCTTTCTTT; CDR3 protein: CASSDRPNTEAFF
J gene: TRBJ2-1; clone size: few; V gene: TRBV6-1; D gene: .; CDR3 DNA: TGTGCCAGCAGTGAAGGGCGGTATGAGCAGTTCTTC; CDR3 protein: CASSEGRYEQFF
J gene: TRBJ1-3; clone size: .; V gene: TRBV6-6; D gene: .; CDR3 DNA: TGTGCCAGCCGAACGGGGGGGTCTGGAAACACCATATATTTT; CDR3 protein: CASRTGGSGNTIYF
J gene: TRBJ1-2; clone size: .; V gene: TRBV19; D gene: TRBD1; CDR3 DNA: TGTGCCAGTAGTATAACCCGGGACAGGGGAGAGAACTATGGCTACACCTTC; CDR3 protein: CASSITRDRGENYGYTF
J gene: TRBJ1-1; clone size: .; V gene: TRBV6-5; D gene: .; CDR3 DNA: TGTGCCAGCAGTTACCTGGGCGCAGAAGGTGAAGCTTTCTTT; CDR3 protein: CASSYLGAEGEAFF
J gene: TRBJ2-1; clone size: .; V gene: TRBV5-1; D gene: .; CDR3 DNA: TGCGCCAGCAAGCCCGGAGCGGACTACAATGAGCAGTTCTTC; CDR3 protein: CASKPGADYNEQFF
J gene: TRBJ1-4; clone size: .; V gene: TRBV25-1; D gene: .; CDR3 DNA: TGTGCCAGCAGTGACGCGAAGCGGGGTTCAAATGAAAAACTGTTTTTT; CDR3 protein: CASSDAKRGSNEKLFF
J gene: TRBJ2-7; clone size: once; V gene: TRBV6-5; D gene: TRBD1; CDR3 DNA: TGTGCCAGCAGATCTCGACAGGGCGATACCTACGAGCAGTACTTC; CDR3 protein: CASRSRQGDTYEQYF
J gene: TRBJ1-6; clone size: few; V gene: TRBV28; D gene: .; CDR3 DNA: TGTGCCAGCACGGGAGGGAGCAATTCACCCCTCCACTTT; CDR3 protein: CASTGGSNSPLHF
J gene: TRBJ2-7; clone size: .; V gene: TRBV5-4; D gene: TRBD1; CDR3 DNA: TGTGCCAGCAGCTTCGGGACAGGACAGCAGCAGTACTTC; CDR3 protein: CASSFGTGQQQYF
J gene: TRBJ1-4; clone size: .; V gene: TRBV12-3/TRBV12-4; D gene: TRBD1; CDR3 DNA: TGTGCCAGCAGGCAGACAGGGGTCGAAAAACTGTTTTTT; CDR3 protein: CASRQTGVEKLFF
J gene: TRBJ1-1; clone size: .; V gene: TRBV11-2; D gene: TRBD1; CDR3 DNA: TGTGCCAGCAGTTCGGGACAGGGGGCGCCTAGGGCTGAAGCTTTCTTT; CDR3 protein: CASSSGQGAPRAEAFF
J gene: TRBJ1-1; clone size: .; V gene: TRBV5-6; D gene: .; CDR3 DNA: TGTGCCAGCAGCTCCAGTCCTACAGGTCGGACTGAAGCTTTCTTT; CDR3 protein: CASSSSPTGRTEAFF
J gene: TRBJ1-3; clone size: .; V gene: TRBV18; D gene: .; CDR3 DNA: TGTGCCAGCTCACCATCGCTTCTTGGCAACCGAAACACCATATATTTT; CDR3 protein: CASSPSLLGNRNTIYF
J gene: TRBJ1-1; clone size: .; V gene: TRBV27; D gene: .; CDR3 DNA: TGTGCCAGCAGTTTACTCGGGGAGGGTACTGAAGCTTTCTTT; CDR3 protein: CASSLLGEGTEAFF
J gene: TRBJ2-4; clone size: .; V gene: TRBV28; D gene: TRBD1; CDR3 DNA: TGTGCCAGCAGTCCCTCCCCCGGGACAGGGGGTGGTAAAAACATTCAGTACTTC; CDR3 protein: CASSPSPGTGGGKNIQYF
J gene: TRBJ2-2; clone size: .; V gene: TRBV6-6; D gene: TRBD2; CDR3 DNA: TGTGCCAGCAGTTACCTAGGCGTGGGAGGGCCCGGGGAGCTGTTTTTT; CDR3 protein: CASSYLGVGGPGELFF
J gene: TRBJ2-2; clone size: .; V gene: TRBV19; D gene: .; CDR3 DNA: TGTGCCAGTAGTCTGAATTTTATCGGTGCGAACACCGGGGAGCTGTTTTTT; CDR3 protein: CASSLNFIGANTGELFF
J gene: TRBJ1-2; clone size: once; V gene: TRBV7-9; D gene: TRBD1; CDR3 DNA: TGTGCCAGCAGCCCGACGACCGGACAGGGGAGTGGTGGCTACACCTTC; CDR3 protein: CASSPTTGQGSGGYTF
J gene: TRBJ2-5; clone size: .; V gene: TRBV7-6; D gene: TRBD1; CDR3 DNA: TGTGCCAGCAGCGGAAGGACAGGGGGCGAGGAGACCCAGTACTTC; CDR3 protein: CASSGRTGGEETQYF
J gene: TRBJ1-2; clone size: .; V gene: TRBV20-1; D gene: .; CDR3 DNA: TGCAGTGAACAGTTTAACTATGGCTACACCTTC; CDR3 protein: CSEQFNYGYTF
J gene: TRBJ2-5; clone size: .; V gene: TRBV24-1; D gene: .; CDR3 DNA: TGTGCCACCAGTGATCACGGTCGCTTCCAAGAGACCCAGTACTTC; CDR3 protein: CATSDHGRFQETQYF
J gene: TRBJ1-6; clone size: .; V gene: TRBV12-3/TRBV12-4; D gene: .; CDR3 DNA: TGTGCCAGCAGTTATACAGTGACATCACCCCTCCACTTT; CDR3 protein: CASSYTVTSPLHF
J gene: TRBJ1-5; clone size: .; V gene: TRBV24-1; D gene: .; CDR3 DNA: TGTGCCACCAGTGGAAACCCTCGGGGGAGGCTGAATCAGCCCCAGCATTTT; CDR3 protein: CATSGNPRGRLNQPQHF
J gene: TRBJ1-2; clone size: few; V gene: TRBV20-1; D gene: .; CDR3 DNA: TGCAGTGCTACGTCTGCGGGGGGCTACACCTTC; CDR3 protein: CSATSAGGYTF
J gene: TRBJ1-6; clone size: few; V gene: TRBV15; D gene: .; CDR3 DNA: TGTGCCACCAGCAGAGATGCCAACCCCCGAGCCCTCCACTTT; CDR3 protein: CATSRDANPRALHF
J gene: TRBJ1-4; clone size: .; V gene: TRBV7-8; D gene: .; CDR3 DNA: TGTGCCAGCAGCTTAGGGCACCTTGAAAAACTGTTTTTT; CDR3 protein: CASSLGHLEKLFF
J gene: TRBJ2-1; clone size: .; V gene: TRBV12-3/TRBV12-4; D gene: .; CDR3 DNA: TGTGCCAGTTCAAGCGGGTTCAATGAGCAGTTCTTC; CDR3 protein: CASSSGFNEQFF
J gene: TRBJ2-7; clone size: .; V gene: TRBV6-5; D gene: .; CDR3 DNA: TGTGCCAGCAGCGCCGGGACATCCTACGAGCAGTACTTC; CDR3 protein: CASSAGTSYEQYF
J gene: TRBJ1-2; clone size: once; V gene: TRBV28; D gene: TRBD1; CDR3 DNA: TGTGCCAGCAGTTTAACCGGACAGGGCGGTGGCTACACCTTC; CDR3 protein: CASSLTGQGGGYTF
J gene: TRBJ1-1; clone size: .; V gene: TRBV7-2; D gene: TRBD1; CDR3 DNA: TGTGCCAGCAGCTTAACCGGGACAGGGGGATTGAACACTGAAGCTTTCTTT; CDR3 protein: CASSLTGTGGLNTEAFF
J gene: TRBJ2-5; clone size: .; V gene: TRBV27; D gene: TRBD2; CDR3 DNA: TGTGCCAGCAGTTTATCTCTAGCGGGGGGAGGCGAGACCCAGTACTTC; CDR3 protein: CASSLSLAGGGETQYF
J gene: TRBJ1-1; clone size: few; V gene: TRBV3-1/TRBV3-2; D gene: TRBD1; CDR3 DNA: TGTGCCAGCAGCCAAAGCGGGACAGGGCCTCTTGTGGAAGCTTTCTTT; CDR3 protein: CASSQSGTGPLVEAFF
J gene: TRBJ1-2; clone size: few; V gene: TRBV2; D gene: .; CDR3 DNA: TGTGCCAGCAGCGAGGGTAACTATGGCTACACCTTC; CDR3 protein: CASSEGNYGYTF
J gene: TRBJ2-2; clone size: .; V gene: TRBV3-1/TRBV3-2; D gene: TRBD2; CDR3 DNA: TGTGCCAGCAGCCAAGGGCCTAGCGGGGCGAACACCGGGGAGCTGTTTTTT; CDR3 protein: CASSQGPSGANTGELFF
J gene: TRBJ2-2; clone size: few; V gene: TRBV10-3; D gene: TRBD2; CDR3 DNA: TGTGCCATCAGTGAGTCGGGAGGGTTGGGCACCGGGGAGCTGTTTTTT; CDR3 protein: CAISESGGLGTGELFF
J gene: TRBJ2-2; clone size: .; V gene: TRBV4-1; D gene: .; CDR3 DNA: TGCGCCAGCAGCCAAGATATGGTAGCCGGGGAGCTGTTTTTT; CDR3 protein: CASSQDMVAGELFF
J gene: TRBJ2-5; clone size: .; V gene: TRBV9; D gene: TRBD2; CDR3 DNA: TGTGCCAGCAGCGTAGCGGGGGGGCCGGAGGAGACCCAGTACTTC; CDR3 protein: CASSVAGGPEETQYF
J gene: TRBJ1-2; clone size: .; V gene: TRBV7-9; D gene: .; CDR3 DNA: TGTGCCAGCAGCTTATCACAGGGTGTATCTGGCTACACCTTC; CDR3 protein: CASSLSQGVSGYTF
J gene: TRBJ2-2; clone size: .; V gene: TRBV5-3; D gene: .; CDR3 DNA: TGTGCCAGAAGCAAACCCACGGACACAATAACATTGACCGGGGAGCTGTTTTTT; CDR3 protein: CARSKPTDTITLTGELFF
J gene: TRBJ1-2; clone size: .; V gene: TRBV6-5; D gene: .; CDR3 DNA: TGTGCCAGCAGTTATCTCCAGAACTATGGCTACACCTTC; CDR3 protein: CASSYLQNYGYTF